A single sample is the source of the 9 T cell receptor beta chains below, sequenced in a study of blood T cell repertoires in COVID-19. Clones were read by immunoSEQ multiplex PCR, and TCRdb kept only the in-frame ones, dropping some. The sample holds hundreds of thousands of clones; just over 85% are singletons and the top ten take 5.5% to 7%. Specimen: peripheral blood. These receptors originate from a man older than 75 with acute or convalescent COVID-19.

The rearrangement uses TRBV6-1 and TRBJ2-7; D gene unclear. CDR3 length equals 15 residues. Trimming removed 2 bases from V and 6 bases from J, with 17 bases in between. Germline CDR1 MNHNS, CDR2 SASEGT. CDR3 sequence reads: CASSEQVAVAVEQYV. DNA for the CDR3: TGTGCCAGCAGTGAACAAGTAGCTGTGGCGGTCGAGCAGTACGTC.

The V and J genes are TRBV7-9 and TRBJ1-1, with D possibly being TRBD1 (6 bases). Germline V gene sequence: CDR1 SEHNR, CDR2 FQNEAQ (reference sequence). The CDR3 covers 15 residues. The V gene lost 8 bases and the J gene lost 2 bases, with 18 bases spanning the gap. The CDR3 DNA sequence: TGTGCCAGCCGATACATTACAGGGATCAACACTGAAGCTTTCTTT. Protein sequence: CASRYITGINTEAFF.

This clone has just one count. The chain uses TRBV6-5 and TRBJ1-6; D may be TRBD1 (5 bases). Germline values: CDR1 MNHEY, CDR2 SVGAGI. There are 15 residues in the CDR3. V was clipped by 2 bases and J by 10 bases, with 15 bases between them. CDR3 nucleotide sequence: TGTGCCAGCAGTTACGGCCAGGGATTGGTCTCACCCCTCCACTTT. Its translation is CASSYGQGLVSPLHF.

The rearrangement uses TRBV19 and TRBJ2-2, with a weak D call TRBD1 (5 bases). Trimming cost V 1 base and J 3 bases, with 18 bases left between them. The germline CDR1 and CDR2 sequences are LNHDA and SQIVND (reference sequence). The CDR3 is 18 residues long. CDR3 nucleotide sequence: TGTGCCAGTAGTATAGGTAGAGGCAGGGCTCCGGACACCGGGGAGCTGTTTTTT. It specifies CASSIGRGRAPDTGELFF. The full variable domain, its missing parts supplied by reference TRBV19 and TRBJ2-2, is DGGITQSPKYLFRKEGQNVTLSCEQNLNHDAMYWYRQDPGQGLRLIYYSQIVNDFQKGDIAEGYSVSREKKESFPLTVTSAQKNPTAFYLCASSIGRGRAPDTGELFFGEGSRLTVL.

The chain combines TRBV7-8 with TRBJ2-7, with D tentatively TRBD1 (7 bases). The V end lost 5 bases, the J end lost 3 bases, and 14 bases lay between the germline ends. There are 14 residues in the CDR3. Germline assignment: CDR1 SGHVS and CDR2 FQNEAQ. The DNA for the CDR3 is TGTGCCAGCAGCCATGACAGGGAGGTCTACGAGCAGTACGTC. Its translation: CASSHDREVYEQYV.

The chain has TRBV28 and TRBJ1-1; D is undetermined. Looked up from germline, CDR1 is MDHEN and CDR2 is SYDVKM. With 5 bases removed from V and 0 bases from J, the gap between germline ends came to 16 bases. This CDR3 is built from 16 residues. This CDR3 reads CASSPQPRALNTEAFF. The CDR3 bases are TGTGCCAGCAGTCCGCAACCGAGGGCCCTGAACACTGAAGCTTTCTTT.

V and J are TRBV5-5 and TRBJ2-5, with 12 positions matching TRBD2. The CDR3 length is 18 residues. J was trimmed by 2 bases and V by 1 base; bases with no gene match: 9. Germline V gene sequence: CDR1 SGHKS, CDR2 YYEKEE (reference sequence). The CDR3 protein is CASSLRLAGVGRQETQYF. The CDR3 DNA is TGTGCCAGCAGCTTGCGACTAGCGGGAGTGGGGCGTCAAGAGACCCAGTACTTC.

This chain joins TRBV11-2 and TRBJ2-7; 7 bases fit TRBD1. Germline CDR1 and CDR2: SGHAT and FQNNGV. This CDR3 comprises 16 residues. V was clipped by 5 bases and J by 2 bases; unmatched bases: 12. The DNA of the CDR3 is TGTGCCAGCAGCCCCGTAAGACAGGGAAACCCCTACGAGCAGTACTTC. Amino acid sequence: CASSPVRQGNPYEQYF.

This clone was recorded only once. V gene TRBV19 combines with J gene TRBJ1-1; D unresolved. From germline, CDR1 is LNHDA and CDR2 SQIVND (reference sequence). CDR3 length equals 14 residues. Trimming left V 1 base short and J 6 bases short, with 12 bases between. As DNA, the CDR3 is TGTGCCAGTAGTATAGTACTGCTAAACCCTGAAGCTTTCTTT. It specifies CASSIVLLNPEAFF.